The 19 T cell receptor beta chains below come from one sample, sequenced in a study of Ad26.COV2.S vaccination and SARS-CoV-2 variants. Libraries were prepared by immunoSEQ multiplex PCR; TCRdb keeps only in-frame clonotypes and omits some of them. The repertoire includes 300,000 to 400,000 clones, around 88% of them detected once, and around 5.3% sits in the top ten. Sample treatment: about 20 received Ad26.COV2.S at low or high dose, single or two shots; about 5 received placebo; per-sample allocation not given. Samples were taken on day 63 after the first vaccine or placebo injection. The source was peripheral blood, collected in a trial of Ad26.COV2.S vaccine versus placebo. Receptor source: a person between 18 and 65 years old who received the Ad26.COV2.S COVID-19 vaccine or a placebo.

The chain recombines TRBV29-1 with TRBJ2-7; 11 nucleotides agree with TRBD2. Germline V CDR1 and CDR2: SQVTM, ANQGSEA. The junction had 2 bases not matched to a gene; V was cut back by 0 bases and J by 4 bases. This CDR3 is 14 amino acids long. CDR3 residues: CSVEDRTSGYEQYF. CDR3 coding DNA: TGCAGCGTTGAAGACAGGACTAGCGGGTACGAGCAGTACTTC.

The chain couples TRBV3-1 (or the pseudogene TRBV3-2) to TRBJ2-2, with 10 bases fitting TRBD1. This CDR3 has 14 residues. V lost 3 bases and J lost 6; bases outside the gene matches: 1. Germline V gives CDR1 LGHDT, CDR2 YNNKEL (reference sequence). DNA for the CDR3: TGTGCCAGCAGCCAGACAGGGGGCCCCGGGGAGCTGTTTTTT. Its protein is CASSQTGGPGELFF.

The chain has TRBV7-8 and TRBJ1-2; 8 bases agree with TRBD1. V was pared by 2 bases and J by 4 bases, with 15 bases of the junction left unmatched. The CDR3 is made up of 18 amino acids. Germline lookup yields CDR1 SGHVS and CDR2 FQNEAQ. The CDR3 loop reads CASSLIWTGNPTGYGYTF. The CDR3 DNA reads TGTGCCAGCAGCTTAATCTGGACAGGGAATCCTACGGGCTATGGCTACACCTTC.

This chain uses TRBV28 with TRBJ1-5; D remains unclear. Trimming stripped 3 bases from V and 0 bases from J, with 9 bases between. The germline V gene encodes CDR1 MDHEN and CDR2 SYDVKM. CDR3 length: 15 residues. CDR3 coding DNA: TGTGCCAGCAGTTTTGGCAGACGTAGCAATCAGCCCCAGCATTTT. Translated: CASSFGRRSNQPQHF.

The rearrangement uses TRBV11-2 and TRBJ2-7, with TRBD2 identical over 7 bases. The CDR3 totals 14 residues. The V gene's germline CDR1 is SGHAT and CDR2 FQNNGV. V was clipped by 3 bases and J by 3 bases; unmatched bases: 5. CDR3 region: CASSFGRVNYEQYF. The CDR3 DNA is TGTGCCAGCAGCTTTGGGAGGGTTAACTACGAGCAGTACTTC.

The V and J genes are TRBV4-1 and TRBJ2-7, with D perhaps assigned TRBD1 or TRBD2 (6 bases each). There are 12 residues in the CDR3. Per the germline V gene, CDR1 is MGHRA and CDR2 is YSYEKL. Trimming pared 5 bases from V and 6 bases from J, leaving 11 bases between. In nucleotides, the CDR3 is TGCGCCAGCAGCGAACAGGGAGGCGAGCAGTACTTC. This gives the protein CASSEQGGEQYF.

The chain uses TRBV5-1 and TRBJ2-3, with 7 nucleotides matching TRBD1. Germline V CDR1 and CDR2: SGHRS, YFSETQ. The CDR3 length is 13 residues. After removal of 7 bases from V and 0 bases from J, the junction contained 2 bases not matched to a gene. The CDR3 loop is CASYRGSTDTQYF. CDR3 DNA: TGCGCCAGCTACAGGGGAAGCACAGATACGCAGTATTTT.

The gene calls are TRBV4-1 and TRBJ2-1; 8 bases line up with TRBD1. Germline CDR1 and CDR2: MGHRA and YSYEKL. With 1 base clipped from V and 4 bases from J, the junction kept 3 bases outside the gene matches. CDR3 length equals 15 residues. The CDR3 reads CASSQAGGFYNEQFF. CDR3 DNA sequence: TGCGCCAGCAGCCAAGCAGGGGGCTTTTACAATGAGCAGTTCTTC.

This chain connects TRBV7-9 to TRBJ2-5; 10 bases align to TRBD2. V shed 2 bases and J 5 bases; nucleotides not matched to a gene: 5. Germline assignment: CDR1 SEHNR and CDR2 FQNEAQ (reference sequence). The CDR3 sequence is 15 residues long. CDR3 protein: CASSLSSGSLETQYF. The CDR3 nucleotides are TGTGCCAGCAGCTTATCTAGCGGGAGTCTCGAGACCCAGTACTTC.

The genes are TRBV7-2 and TRBJ2-1; perhaps TRBD2 as D (5 bases). This CDR3 contains 16 residues. V was cut by 0 bases and J by 0 bases, with 9 bases left in between. Germline CDR1 reads SGHTA; CDR2 reads FQGNSA. The CDR3 loop reads CASSLAKRSSYNEQFF. DNA for the CDR3: TGTGCCAGCAGCTTAGCGAAGCGGAGCTCCTACAATGAGCAGTTCTTC.

This rearrangement joins TRBV4-3 to TRBJ2-7, with 7 bases lining up with TRBD1. Trimming cost V 1 base and J 2 bases; bases outside gene matches: 11. This CDR3 is 17 amino acids long. Germline CDR1 LGHNA, CDR2 YSLEER. CDR3 in amino acids: CASSQGPATGIPYEQYF. For the CDR3, the DNA is TGCGCCAGCAGCCAAGGGCCTGCGACAGGGATTCCCTACGAGCAGTACTTC.

The J gene is TRBJ2-1, the V gene TRBV5-1, with 9 nucleotides matching TRBD2. This CDR3 is 15 amino acids long. J lost 15 bases, V lost 1 base, and 14 bases had no gene match. The germline CDR1 and CDR2 sequences are SGHRS and YFSETQ. For the CDR3, the DNA is TGCGCCAGCAGCTTGTCTCTGCGGGAGGGCGAAGGTCTGTTCTTC. It codes for CASSLSLREGEGLFF.

The chain links TRBV5-6 to TRBJ2-5; 9 bases map to TRBD1. V gave up 4 bases and J gave up 5 bases; unmatched junction bases: 6. Germline values: CDR1 SGHDT, CDR2 YYEEEE. This CDR3 comprises 14 residues. The CDR3 is CASSPGTGLETQYF. The CDR3 coding sequence is TGTGCCAGCAGCCCCGGGACAGGGCTCGAGACCCAGTACTTC.

The rearrangement links TRBV28 to TRBJ2-7, with 9 bases identical to TRBD1. Germline assignment: CDR1 MDHEN and CDR2 SYDVKM. V shed 6 bases, J shed 4 bases, and the junction held 10 bases outside the gene matches. The CDR3 totals 15 residues. Written as DNA, the CDR3 is TGTGCCAGCAGCCTACCTGGGACAGGGAGTTACGAGCAGTACTTC. Translating gives CASSLPGTGSYEQYF.

The chain uses TRBV5-1 and TRBJ1-3, with 8 nucleotides matching TRBD1. The V gene end was trimmed by 4 bases and the J gene end by 2 bases; junction bases not matched to a gene: 8. CDR1 SGHRS and CDR2 YFSETQ come from the germline V gene. The CDR3 spans 16 residues. The CDR3 spells CASSRIQTGAGNTIYF. CDR3 coding DNA: TGCGCCAGCAGCAGAATACAGACAGGGGCTGGAAACACCATATATTTT. The full variable domain, completed using reference TRBV5-1 and TRBJ1-3, is KAGVTQTPRYLIKTRGQQVTLSCSPISGHRSVSWYQQTPGQGLQFLFEYFSETQRNKGNFPGRFSGRQFSNSRSEMNVSTLELGDSALYLCASSRIQTGAGNTIYFGEGSWLTVV.

The rearrangement joins TRBV4-2 to TRBJ1-2; D unresolved. The CDR3 consists of 14 residues. Deletions cut 4 bases from V and 4 bases from J, with 13 bases between. The V gene's germline CDR1 is LGHNA and CDR2 YNFKEQ. CDR3 DNA sequence: TGTGCCAGCAGCCCGATCACGGATGCCTATGGCTACACCTTC. Protein product: CASSPITDAYGYTF.

The chain joins TRBV30 to TRBJ2-7; D call uncertain. CDR1 and CDR2 (germline): GTSNPN, SVGIG (reference sequence). This CDR3 contains 13 residues. V lost 3 bases, J lost 0 bases, and 9 bases lay in between. CDR3 coding DNA: TGTGCCTGGAGGTTAGATGACTCCTACGAGCAGTACTTC. Encoded protein: CAWRLDDSYEQYF.

This chain links TRBV7-9 with TRBJ2-1, with a possible D match to TRBD2 (5 bases). Germline V lookup: CDR1 SEHNR, CDR2 FQNEAQ (reference sequence). The CDR3 contains 15 residues. V was clipped by 10 bases and J by 4 bases, with 20 bases between them. The CDR3 spells CAIPGGGGPYNEQFF. In DNA form, the CDR3 reads TGTGCCATCCCGGGCGGAGGCGGCCCTTACAATGAGCAGTTCTTC.

The chain carries TRBV19 and TRBJ1-4; D is uncertain. V lost 3 bases, J lost 5 bases, and 10 bases lay in between. CDR3 length equals 14 residues. The germline V gene encodes CDR1 LNHDA and CDR2 SQIVND (reference sequence). The CDR3: CASSIEARNEKLFF. CDR3 nucleotides: TGTGCCAGTAGTATTGAGGCACGGAATGAAAAACTGTTTTTT.